A single sample gave rise to the 30 T cell receptor beta chains below, sequenced in a study of blood T cells in healthy people across ages. A second roughly 6 to 11 cycle PCR used barcoded and J-beta primers. Each CDR3 protein is one row after TCRdb ran MiXCR on the 5' RACE reads. The sample yields 700,000 to 900,000 distinct CDR3 sequences, roughly 53% seen once. The material sequenced was blood. The receptors were gathered from a man older than 75 in good health.

Comment on this clonotype: This sequence may be a read error, since a much larger clone differs from it by one base. The chain combines TRBV29-1 with TRBJ2-7; D remains unclear. The length of the CDR3 is 11 residues. CDR1 and CDR2 from the germline V gene are SQVTM and ANQGSEA. Trimming removed 2 bases at V and 0 bases at J, with 2 bases between. The CDR3 spells CSVENSYEQYF. The CDR3 DNA reads as TGCAGCGTTGAAAACTCCTACGAGCAGTACTTC.

The count of this clonotype is one. The chain carries TRBV28 and TRBJ2-5; TRBD2 matches at 7 bases. Trimming took 4 bases from V and 5 from J; bases not matched to a gene: 16. Germline CDR1 MDHEN, CDR2 SYDVKM. CDR3 length: 17 amino acids. The CDR3 sequence: CASSSLLGGSAQETQYF. In DNA form, the CDR3 reads TGTGCCAGCAGTTCTCTCCTGGGCGGGAGTGCCCAGGAGACCCAGTACTTC.

This clonotype has a single count. A junction end diverges from the germline sequence, so it may reflect a read error. The chain joins TRBV27 to TRBJ1-2, with 10 bases aligning to TRBD1. The CDR3 loop spans 16 amino acids. The germline V gene has CDR1 MNHEY and CDR2 SMNVEV (reference sequence). The CDR3 loop reads CASSPRQGAVNYGYTF. As DNA, the CDR3 is TGCGCCAGCAGTCCCCGACAGGGGGCGGTTAACTATGGCTACACCTTC.

In this sample, this clonotype turned up a few times. The chain has TRBV11-2 and TRBJ2-3; 8 bases align to TRBD2. Germline lookup yields CDR1 SGHAT and CDR2 FQNNGV. There are 14 residues in the CDR3. V lost 4 bases and J lost 14; bases outside the gene matches: 14. The CDR3: CASSSLAVGRYAYF. In nucleotides, the CDR3 is TGTGCCAGCAGCTCACTAGCGGTTGGAAGATACGCGTATTTT.

This sequence joins TRBV7-2 and TRBJ2-1, with a tentative D call TRBD2 (5 bases). Germline CDR1 is SGHTA and CDR2 is FQGNSA. V lost 5 bases and J lost 0, with 17 bases in between. This CDR3 is 17 amino acids long. For the CDR3, the DNA is TGTGCCAGCAGCATGACTATTAGCTTCAGCTCCTACAATGAGCAGTTCTTC. Encoded protein: CASSMTISFSSYNEQFF.

In DNA, the CDR3 is TGTGCCATCAGTCCCGGGGAAAATGAGCAGTTCTTC. Protein sequence: CAISPGENEQFF. The rearrangement links TRBV10-3 to TRBJ2-1; a weak D match, TRBD2 (5 bases). This CDR3 is 12 amino acids long. Germline V gene sequence: CDR1 ENHRY, CDR2 SYGVKD. The V end lost 5 bases, the J end lost 7 bases, and 9 bases lay between the germline ends.

The J gene is TRBJ2-1, the V gene TRBV20-1; D is possibly TRBD2 (6 bases). From germline, CDR1 is DFQATT and CDR2 SNEGSKA (reference sequence). Trimming removed 6 bases from V and 9 bases from J, with 21 bases in between. CDR3 length: 14 residues. DNA for the CDR3: TGCAGTGCAGCCAGGGACTCGCCCGGCGGTGAGCAGTTCTTC. Residues: CSAARDSPGGEQFF.

This clonotype was recorded a few times. The chain employs TRBV3-1 and TRBJ2-3; no firm D call. Trimming took off 0 bases at V and 0 bases at J, with 13 bases between the two ends. The germline V gene has CDR1 LGHDT and CDR2 YNNKEL (reference sequence). This CDR3 has 17 amino acids. CDR3 sequence (DNA): TGTGCCAGCAGCCAAGATGCTTTTGGCGGCAGCACAGATACGCAGTATTTT. Its translation is CASSQDAFGGSTDTQYF.

The table lists this clonotype with a few counts. This chain links TRBV29-1 with TRBJ2-1; TRBD2 matches 7 bases. The V segment lost 0 bases and the J segment 8 bases; nucleotides outside the gene matches: 13. This CDR3 is built from 16 residues. CDR1 and CDR2 from the germline V gene are SQVTM and ANQGSEA. In nucleotides, the CDR3 is TGCAGCGTTGAAGATCCGATGGGGAGGGGCGGCGATGAGCAGTTCTTC. This encodes CSVEDPMGRGGDEQFF.

This clonotype was counted only a few times. The chain recombines TRBV27 with TRBJ2-3; maybe TRBD2 (6 bases). V was pared by 5 bases and J by 1 base, with 13 bases between. This CDR3 region has 15 residues. From germline, CDR1 is MNHEY and CDR2 SMNVEV (reference sequence). The CDR3 region is CASSLGRSGTDTQYF. In DNA, the CDR3 is TGTGCCAGCAGTCTCGGGAGAAGCGGCACAGATACGCAGTATTTT.

In this sample, this clonotype turned up a few times. This chain uses TRBV6-5 with TRBJ2-7, with 7 bases identical to TRBD1. The CDR3 length is 13 residues. Germline CDR1 reads MNHEY; CDR2 reads SVGAGI. The junction had 5 bases not matched to a gene; V was cut back by 5 bases and J by 4 bases. CDR3 loop: CASSVLTGYEQYF. In DNA, the CDR3 is TGTGCCAGCAGTGTTTTGACAGGGTACGAGCAGTACTTC.

The chain has TRBV29-1 and TRBJ2-6; D remains unclear. The germline V gene has CDR1 SQVTM and CDR2 ANQGSEA. Trimming shortened V by 4 bases and J by 4 bases, and 8 bases separated the two germline ends. This CDR3 is 13 amino acids long. For the CDR3, the DNA is TGCAGCGTTGGAGGCCCCGGGGCCAACGTCCTGACTTTC. Residues: CSVGGPGANVLTF. The full variable domain, with the rest looked up from reference TRBV29-1 and TRBJ2-6, is SAVISQKPSRDICQRGTSLTIQCQVDSQVTMMFWYRQQPGQSLTLIATANQGSEATYESGFVIDKFPISRPNLTFSTLTVSNMSPEDSSIYLCSVGGPGANVLTFGAGSRLTVL.

The chain is built from TRBV6-1 and TRBJ2-1, with TRBD2 identical over 10 bases. V lost 4 bases and J lost 11; bases outside the gene matches: 17. Germline CDR1 MNHNS, CDR2 SASEGT. The CDR3 consists of 17 residues. CDR3 region: CASSAPTSGAHIHKQFF. CDR3 nucleotides: TGTGCCAGCAGTGCCCCCACTAGCGGGGCCCATATCCATAAGCAGTTCTTC.

This chain links TRBV11-2 with TRBJ1-1, with TRBD1 matching 7 bases. The germline CDR1 and CDR2 sequences are SGHAT and FQNNGV. The trim removed 5 bases at V and 1 base at J, leaving 4 bases unmatched. The CDR3 is 14 amino acids. The CDR3 region is CASSIRQGNTEAFF. Here the CDR3 DNA reads TGTGCCAGCAGCATTAGACAGGGGAACACTGAAGCTTTCTTT.

This chain connects TRBV27 to TRBJ1-5; TRBD1 aligns across 7 bases. Looked up from germline, CDR1 is MNHEY and CDR2 is SMNVEV (reference sequence). The CDR3 is 15 residues long. V shed 5 bases and J 3 bases; nucleotides not matched to a gene: 7. The CDR3 region is CASSLQGRVNQPQHF. In DNA, the CDR3 is TGTGCCAGCAGTCTACAGGGGCGGGTCAATCAGCCCCAGCATTTT.

This clonotype was detected a few times. The chain recombines TRBV10-3 with TRBJ2-4; 8 nucleotides align to TRBD2. Germline lookup yields CDR1 ENHRY and CDR2 SYGVKD. J gave up 3 bases and V 8 bases, and 9 bases lay outside the gene matches. This CDR3 region has 15 residues. The CDR3 nucleotides read TGTGCCATCTCCCCTCTAGCGGGTAACAAAAACATTCAGTACTTC. This codes for CAISPLAGNKNIQYF.

The chain links TRBV7-8 to TRBJ2-1, with D possibly TRBD2 on 5 matching bases. Germline V gene sequence: CDR1 SGHVS, CDR2 FQNEAQ. Trimming pared 1 base from V and 12 bases from J, leaving 7 bases between. This CDR3 comprises 11 residues. The CDR3 is CASSLVEGQFF. The CDR3 region has the DNA TGTGCCAGCAGCTTAGTCGAGGGGCAGTTCTTC.

The J gene is TRBJ2-1, the V gene TRBV10-3; 11 bases agree with TRBD2. J lost 11 bases, V lost 10 bases, and 10 bases had no gene match. This CDR3 is 13 amino acids long. Germline loops: CDR1 ENHRY, CDR2 SYGVKD. The CDR3 coding sequence is TGTGCCACACTAGCGGGAGCAAACCTTCAGCAGTTCTTC. It codes for CATLAGANLQQFF.

This rearrangement joins TRBV5-1 to TRBJ2-1; D unclear. The germline V gene encodes CDR1 SGHRS and CDR2 YFSETQ. The CDR3 covers 13 residues. Trimming shortened V by 0 bases and J by 3 bases, and 4 bases separated the two germline ends. The CDR3 sequence: CASSLELYNEQFF. The DNA for the CDR3 is TGCGCCAGCAGCTTGGAACTCTACAATGAGCAGTTCTTC.

The chain couples TRBV7-9 to TRBJ2-7; D unresolved. Germline V gene data show CDR1 as SEHNR and CDR2 as FQNEAQ (reference sequence). The V end lost 5 bases, the J end lost 1 base, and 18 bases lay between the germline ends. This CDR3 spans 16 amino acids. In DNA, the CDR3 is TGTGCCAGCAGCCCATCGGTCCGAAAAGGGTCCTACGAGCAGTACTTC. This sequence encodes CASSPSVRKGSYEQYF.

This chain links TRBV27 with TRBJ2-2, with 7 bases aligning to TRBD1. V trimming: 3 bases; J trimming: 1 base; junction bases outside the gene matches: 8. Germline-derived CDR1 and CDR2 are MNHEY and SMNVEV (reference sequence). The CDR3 extends over 17 amino acids. The CDR3 region has the DNA TGTGCCAGCAGTTTTGGCAGGGCAGGGGGGAACACCGGGGAGCTGTTTTTT. Translation gives CASSFGRAGGNTGELFF.

V gene TRBV5-1 combines with J gene TRBJ2-1, with 8 bases fitting TRBD2. The germline gives CDR1 SGHRS, CDR2 YFSETQ. The CDR3 length is 15 residues. V dropped 7 bases and J dropped 0; count of bases not matched to a gene: 6. CDR3 coding DNA: TGCGCCAGCTGGACTAGCCCTAGCTCCTACAATGAGCAGTTCTTC. Its translation: CASWTSPSSYNEQFF.

This chain links TRBV13 with TRBJ2-7; TRBD1 aligns across 8 bases. Germline V gene sequence: CDR1 PRHDT, CDR2 FYEKMQ (reference sequence). This CDR3 has 14 amino acids. V lost 3 bases and J lost 4; bases outside the gene matches: 5. The CDR3 nucleotides are TGTGCCAGCAGCTTCGGGACAGGTCATTACGAGCAGTACTTC. Amino acid sequence: CASSFGTGHYEQYF.

The V gene is TRBV24-1, the J gene TRBJ2-3, with D unclear. Germline CDR1 KGHDR, CDR2 SFDVKD. The CDR3 consists of 14 residues. V was clipped by 2 bases and J by 4 bases, with 9 bases between them. DNA of the CDR3: TGTGCCACCAGTGATTCTTTACCGCCAGATACGCAGTATTTT. Its translation: CATSDSLPPDTQYF.

The CDR3 reads CASSPLGAGLHRYAYF. The CDR3 DNA is TGTGCCAGCAGCCCTCTCGGGGCGGGGCTGCACAGATACGCGTATTTT. This chain uses TRBV12-3 or TRBV12-4 with TRBJ2-3; a weak D match, TRBD2 (6 bases). Deletions cut 6 bases from V and 14 bases from J, with 30 bases between. This CDR3 has 16 amino acids.

This clonotype has a count of ten or more. The CDR3 reads CATRGTGDQPQHF. The CDR3 DNA follows: TGTGCCACCCGAGGGACAGGGGATCAGCCCCAGCATTTT. The rearrangement links TRBV10-3 to TRBJ1-5; 10 bases align to TRBD1. V was clipped by 10 bases and J by 5 bases; unmatched bases: 5. Germline CDR1 ENHRY, CDR2 SYGVKD. The CDR3 loop spans 13 amino acids.

This chain uses TRBV3-1 with TRBJ2-7; 11 bases are shared with TRBD2. There are 16 residues in the CDR3. The ends lost 1 base at V and 7 bases at J; junction bases unmatched: 9. Germline loops: CDR1 LGHDT, CDR2 YNNKEL (reference sequence). The CDR3 DNA reads TGTGCCAGCAGCCAAGGAGTGAGGCTAGCGGGAGGAGAGCAGTACTTC. Amino acids: CASSQGVRLAGGEQYF.

The rearrangement joins TRBV7-2 to TRBJ2-3; D perhaps matches TRBD1 (5 bases). Germline V gene sequence: CDR1 SGHTA, CDR2 FQGNSA. V was shortened by 5 bases and J by 14 bases, with 23 bases between the two germline ends. This CDR3 region has 14 residues. The CDR3 spells CASSLGALGRYAYF. For the CDR3, the DNA is TGTGCCAGCAGCCTAGGGGCTCTGGGCAGATACGCGTATTTT.

V usage is TRBV2 and J usage is TRBJ1-4; 9 nucleotides line up with TRBD1. The trim removed 5 bases at V and 0 bases at J, leaving 1 base unmatched. The CDR3 sequence is 15 residues long. Germline loops: CDR1 SNHLY, CDR2 FYNNEI. CDR3 nucleotide sequence: TGTGCCAGCAGTAGACAGGGGGCAACTAATGAAAAACTGTTTTTT. Its protein is CASSRQGATNEKLFF. The variable domain in full, completed from reference TRBV2 and TRBJ1-4, reads EPEVTQTPSHQVTQMGQEVILRCVPISNHLYFYWYRQILGQKVEFLVSFYNNEISEKSEIFDDQFSVERPDGSNFTLKIRSTKLEDSAMYFCASSRQGATNEKLFFGSGTQLSVL.

The sample holds many counts of this clonotype. V gene TRBV5-6 combines with J gene TRBJ2-7; TRBD2 might be the D (7 bases). Germline-derived CDR1 and CDR2 are SGHDT and YYEEEE. The ends were cut back, 4 bases at V and 3 bases at J, with 17 bases in the middle. This CDR3 contains 15 residues. CDR3 sequence reads: CASSEYRGASYEQYF. In nucleotides, the CDR3 is TGTGCCAGCAGCGAATACCGGGGGGCCAGCTACGAGCAGTACTTC. Full variable domain (outside the CDR3, taken from reference TRBV5-6 and TRBJ2-7): DAGVTQSPTHLIKTRGQQVTLRCSPKSGHDTVSWYQQALGQGPQFIFQYYEEEERQRGNFPDRFSGHQFPNYSSELNVNALLLGDSALYLCASSEYRGASYEQYFGPGTRLTVT.